This T cell receptor (beta chain) was observed in a study of radiotherapy plus CTLA-4 blockade in lung cancer. Whole-study results and caveats: Reportedly, early blood T cell clone dynamics best predicted response, with interferon-beta.

The V segment lost 3 bases and the J segment 4 bases; nucleotides outside the gene matches: 17. CDR1 is ENHRY, CDR2 SYGVKD, per germline. The CDR3 is 18 amino acids. Ipilimumab CTLA-4 blockade and focal radiation were given to patients with chemo-refractory metastatic non-small-cell lung cancer. Sequencing was performed with immunoSEQ multiplex PCR; in TCRdb, only in-frame clones are kept and a portion is missing. Counted here are approximately 80,000 clones, roughly 80% occurring once; the ten biggest clones make up more than 8%. Comment on this clone: The antigen remains undetermined.

This clonotype originated in a human donor with non-small cell lung cancer whose response to radiotherapy plus ipilimumab could not be evaluated. The rearrangement joins TRBV10-3 to TRBJ2-5; 7 bases line up with TRBD1. Sequences were derived from peripheral blood, sampled from a patient treated with radiotherapy plus ipilimumab. The CDR3 spells CAISESKGATGRSETQYF. The CDR3 coding sequence is TGTGCCATCAGTGAATCAAAGGGAGCGACAGGGCGGTCAGAGACCCAGTACTTC.